This TCR beta chain was recorded in a study of CD8 T cells in acute hepatitis C reinfection. Specified time point: naive CD8 control sorted from an acute-time-point sample. Of note for this clone: Its specificity is unknown.

Using immunoSEQ multiplex PCR, the repertoire was profiled, and TCRdb retains in-frame clones only, with some absent. The table lists tens of thousands of clones, approximately 85% of them singletons. Germline V CDR1 and CDR2: LNHNV, YYDKDF (reference sequence). The CDR3 contains 16 residues. V was clipped by 0 bases and J by 7 bases; unmatched bases: 9. Study-wide points: Only TCRbeta was bulk sequenced, so alphabeta pairing is unknown. Diversity was high, without significant differences between resolver and chronic groups.

The sequenced material came from naive CD8+ T cells from PBMCs. This TCR was recovered from a young woman who spontaneously cleared hepatitis C infection. The chain joins TRBV15 to TRBJ2-1, with 7 bases lining up with TRBD2. The CDR3 bases are TGTGCCACCAGCAGAGATCTTGAGGGAGGGCTGAATGAGCAGTTCTTC. Translating it yields CATSRDLEGGLNEQFF.